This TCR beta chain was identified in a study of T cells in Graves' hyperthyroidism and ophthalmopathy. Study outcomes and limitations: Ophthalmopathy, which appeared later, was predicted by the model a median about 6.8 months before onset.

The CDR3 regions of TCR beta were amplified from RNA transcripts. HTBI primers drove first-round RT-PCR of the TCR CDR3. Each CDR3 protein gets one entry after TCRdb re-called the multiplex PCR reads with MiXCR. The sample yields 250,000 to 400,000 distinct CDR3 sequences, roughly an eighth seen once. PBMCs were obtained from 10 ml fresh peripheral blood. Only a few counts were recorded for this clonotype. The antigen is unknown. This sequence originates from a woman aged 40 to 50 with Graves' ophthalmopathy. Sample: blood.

The CDR3 nucleotides read TGCGCCACACTAGGGGGGGCGAACACCGGGGAGCTGTTTTTT. Amino acid sequence: CATLGGANTGELFF. V gene TRBV10-2 combines with J gene TRBJ2-2; tentatively, D is TRBD2 (7 bases). Trimming removed 10 bases from V and 0 bases from J, with 12 bases in between. Germline CDR1 WSHSY, CDR2 SAAADI. This CDR3 is built from 14 residues.